The entry below describes one TCR beta chain. Its matching antigen is unknown. TCRdb reanalysed the 5' RACE reads using MiXCR and keeps one entry per CDR3 protein. The sample lists more than 300,000 distinct CDR3 sequences; around 11% were seen once. The data are from a study of T cells after yellow fever vaccination. The overall study: Fractions of limited cellularity were prepared by means of SMART-Seq v4 Ultra Low Input. Findings and limits, study-wide: On re-exposure, the response was weaker but peaked faster, at day 5 versus 15.

The CDR3 runs to 13 residues. Germline CDR1 MNHEY, CDR2 SMNVEV (reference sequence). V lost 5 bases to trimming and J lost 5 bases, with 13 bases between them. This clonotype was sampled from a man aged 18-30 years who received the YFV17D yellow fever vaccine. The sample was CD4+ T cells sorted from PBMCs, taken 45 days after the yellow fever booster vaccination. The chain carries TRBV27 and TRBJ2-7; either TRBD1 or TRBD2 may supply D (5 bases each). The CDR3 sequence: CASSLWGTDEQYF. Written as DNA, the CDR3 is TGTGCCAGCAGTCTGTGGGGGACCGACGAGCAGTACTTC.